Below, 32 T cell receptor beta chains from the same sample are listed, as sequenced in a study of cytomegalovirus exposure and HLA in healthy donors. Primers for the PCR totalled 60 Vbeta and 13 Jbeta. The table came from immunoSEQ multiplex PCR; TCRdb's copy has only in-frame clones and leaves some out. The top ten clones hold about 13% of a sample with approximately 150,000 clones, about four fifths of them seen once. The sequencing sample was made of PBMCs. The source is a woman aged 45-60 years in good health and CMV-seronegative.

The rearrangement links TRBV28 to TRBJ1-2; 10 bases are shared with TRBD1. The germline V gene has CDR1 MDHEN and CDR2 SYDVKM. The CDR3 is made up of 13 amino acids. V lost 6 bases and J lost 6; bases outside the gene matches: 4. The CDR3 coding sequence is TGTGCCAGCAGGGACAGGGGGAATGATGGCTACACCTTC. Protein product: CASRDRGNDGYTF.

J is TRBJ2-3 and V is TRBV18, with TRBD1 matching over 7 bases. Germline V gene data show CDR1 as KGHSH and CDR2 as LQKENI. V dropped 4 bases and J dropped 1; count of bases not matched to a gene: 8. The CDR3 runs to 16 residues. This CDR3 is CASSQSQGRGTDTQYF. CDR3 nucleotides: TGTGCCAGCTCACAATCACAGGGGAGAGGCACAGATACGCAGTATTTT.

In its sample, this clone was seen a few times. The chain carries TRBV7-9 and TRBJ1-1; D gene uncertain. Germline CDR1 and CDR2: SEHNR and FQNEAQ (reference sequence). The CDR3 covers 12 residues. V dropped 6 bases and J dropped 8 bases, with 13 bases sitting between them. The CDR3 protein is CASRRAGNEAFF. The CDR3 DNA follows: TGTGCCAGCAGGCGCGCCGGGAACGAAGCTTTCTTT.

DNA for the CDR3: TGTGCCAGCAGCCCGACTGGGGGGGCCACAGATACGCAGTATTTT. It codes for CASSPTGGATDTQYF. The V call is TRBV7-3, the J call TRBJ2-3, with TRBD2 as a possible D gene (7 bases). Trimming removed 5 bases at V and 2 bases at J, with 14 bases between. CDR3 length equals 15 residues. The germline V gene encodes CDR1 SGHTA and CDR2 FQGTGA. Full variable domain (rest looked up from reference TRBV7-3 and TRBJ2-3): GAGVSQTPSNKVTEKGKYVELRCDPISGHTALYWYRQSLGQGPEFLIYFQGTGAADDSGLPNDRFFAVRPEGSVSTLKIQRTERGDSAVYLCASSPTGGATDTQYFGPGTRLTVL.

The chain recombines TRBV7-3 with TRBJ2-5; 11 positions agree with TRBD2. V lost 2 bases, J lost 3 bases, and 2 bases stayed unmatched. The length of the CDR3 is 15 residues. Germline V gene lookup returns CDR1 SGHTA and CDR2 FQGTGA. The CDR3 nucleotides read TGTGCCAGCAGCTTATCGGGACTAGCGGAAGAGACCCAGTACTTC. Translation: CASSLSGLAEETQYF.

In this sample, this clone turned up a few times. J is TRBJ2-7 and V is TRBV7-9; 12 positions agree with TRBD2. Looked up from germline, CDR1 is SEHNR and CDR2 is FQNEAQ (reference sequence). The CDR3 totals 15 residues. J was trimmed by 4 bases and V by 6 bases; bases with no gene match: 7. The CDR3 nucleotides are TGTGCCAGCAGAAAAGGACTAGCGGGAATGTACGAGCAGTACTTC. This sequence encodes CASRKGLAGMYEQYF. The whole variable domain, filled in from reference TRBV7-9 and TRBJ2-7, reads DTGVSQNPRHKITKRGQNVTFRCDPISEHNRLYWYRQTLGQGPEFLTYFQNEAQLEKSRLLSDRFSAERPKGSFSTLEIQRTEQGDSAMYLCASRKGLAGMYEQYFGPGTRLTVT.

V gene TRBV30 combines with J gene TRBJ1-2; 7 positions agree with TRBD1. Trimming removed 4 bases from V and 1 base from J; junction bases left unmatched: 9. This CDR3 spans 15 amino acids. Looked up from germline, CDR1 is GTSNPN and CDR2 is SVGIG (reference sequence). In nucleotides, the CDR3 is TGTGCCTGGACCGAAGGACAGGCAAGTAACTATGGCTACACCTTC. Its protein is CAWTEGQASNYGYTF.

This clone appeared a few times. The chain combines TRBV28 with TRBJ1-5, with no clear D. V dropped 6 bases and J dropped 8 bases, with 8 bases sitting between them. The CDR3 runs 11 residues. Germline values: CDR1 MDHEN, CDR2 SYDVKM. The CDR3: CASSYQEPQHF. Written as DNA, the CDR3 is TGTGCCAGCAGCTATCAAGAGCCCCAGCATTTT.

The chain links TRBV7-2 to TRBJ2-3; no firm D call. The germline CDR1 and CDR2 sequences are SGHTA and FQGNSA. V was pared by 5 bases and J by 5 bases, with 20 bases between. This CDR3 is built from 16 residues. DNA of the CDR3: TGTGCCAGCAGCCGATTGATTCGGGTAGATGGAGATACGCAGTATTTT. Its translation: CASSRLIRVDGDTQYF.

The genes are TRBV19 and TRBJ1-2; D gene ambiguous. Trimming left V 6 bases short and J 8 bases short, with 7 bases between. This CDR3 region has 10 residues. CDR1 LNHDA and CDR2 SQIVND come from the germline V gene (reference sequence). CDR3 nucleotides: TGTGCCAGTAGGGCCCAGGGCTACACCTTC. The encoded protein is CASRAQGYTF.

J is TRBJ1-1 and V is TRBV7-8; D may be TRBD1 (5 bases). Trimming pared 5 bases from V and 6 bases from J, leaving 19 bases between. Germline CDR1 SGHVS, CDR2 FQNEAQ. The CDR3 contains 15 residues. CDR3 sequence (DNA): TGTGCCAGCAGCCCAATGGGCGGCTTGGGGCCTGAAGCTTTCTTT. Protein: CASSPMGGLGPEAFF.

The rearrangement uses TRBV5-4 and TRBJ2-1, with D tentatively TRBD2 (6 bases). Trimming cost V 0 bases and J 4 bases, with 14 bases left between them. Germline CDR1 SGHNT, CDR2 YYREEE (reference sequence). The CDR3 runs 16 residues. The CDR3 sequence is CASSLAVSGPYNEQFF. The CDR3 DNA follows: TGTGCCAGCAGCTTGGCGGTTAGCGGACCATACAATGAGCAGTTCTTC.

The chain recombines TRBV5-5 with TRBJ1-2; 7 nucleotides agree with TRBD1. The CDR3 has 14 residues. CDR1 SGHKS and CDR2 YYEKEE come from the germline V gene (reference sequence). The V segment lost 2 bases and the J segment 1 base; nucleotides outside the gene matches: 2. The CDR3 nucleotides are TGTGCCAGCAGCTTCACAGGGGATAACTATGGCTACACCTTC. Protein sequence: CASSFTGDNYGYTF.

The V call is TRBV9, the J call TRBJ2-3, with a possible D match to TRBD2 (5 bases). Trimming shortened V by 0 bases and J by 5 bases, and 13 bases separated the two germline ends. This CDR3 is 15 amino acids long. Germline V gene data show CDR1 as SGDLS and CDR2 as YYNGEE. The CDR3 DNA reads TGTGCCAGCAGCGTAGCAGCGGTCCCTAGAGATACGCAGTATTTT. This translates into CASSVAAVPRDTQYF. Filled out from reference TRBV9 and TRBJ2-3, the complete variable domain reads DSGVTQTPKHLITATGQRVTLRCSPRSGDLSVYWYQQSLDQGLQFLIQYYNGEERAKGNILERFSAQQFPDLHSELNLSSLELGDSALYFCASSVAAVPRDTQYFGPGTRLTVL.

A few counts support this clone. The chain recombines TRBV19 with TRBJ1-2; possibly TRBD1 for D (5 bases). The germline CDR1 and CDR2 sequences are LNHDA and SQIVND (reference sequence). Trimming stripped 5 bases from V and 0 bases from J, with 10 bases between. The CDR3 totals 14 residues. This CDR3 is CASSASRANYGYTF. The CDR3 bases are TGTGCCAGTAGTGCCAGCAGGGCTAACTATGGCTACACCTTC. Full variable domain (rest looked up from reference TRBV19 and TRBJ1-2): DGGITQSPKYLFRKEGQNVTLSCEQNLNHDAMYWYRQDPGQGLRLIYYSQIVNDFQKGDIAEGYSVSREKKESFPLTVTSAQKNPTAFYLCASSASRANYGYTFGSGTRLTVV.

This clone has just one count. The gene calls are TRBV5-1 and TRBJ2-7; maybe TRBD1 (5 bases). V was pared by 0 bases and J by 6 bases, with 13 bases between. The CDR3 totals 14 residues. Germline CDR1 SGHRS, CDR2 YFSETQ. The CDR3 here is CASSLGTSRTEQYF. The CDR3 DNA reads as TGCGCCAGCAGCTTGGGGACATCCCGTACCGAGCAGTACTTC.

The chain recombines TRBV19 with TRBJ1-2, with D unclear. The germline CDR1 and CDR2 sequences are LNHDA and SQIVND (reference sequence). Deletions cut 7 bases from V and 10 bases from J, with 16 bases between. This CDR3 contains 12 residues. The CDR3 region is CASTIRTGSYTF. The CDR3 region has the DNA TGTGCCAGTACGATTAGGACGGGGTCCTACACCTTC.

Written as DNA, the CDR3 is TGTGCCAGTAGTATACGACCAGACAGAAATCAGCCCCAGCATTTT. Amino acid sequence: CASSIRPDRNQPQHF. This sequence joins TRBV19 and TRBJ1-5, with D tentatively TRBD1 (5 bases). The V end lost 2 bases, the J end lost 4 bases, and 12 bases lay between the germline ends. The CDR3 loop spans 15 amino acids. Germline V gives CDR1 LNHDA, CDR2 SQIVND (reference sequence).

V and J are TRBV4-3 and TRBJ1-1; D is unresolved. The CDR3 totals 13 residues. Trimming cost V 0 bases and J 2 bases, with 4 bases left between them. CDR1 LGHNA and CDR2 YSLEER come from the germline V gene. CDR3 bases: TGCGCCAGCAGCCAAGATATCAACACTGAAGCTTTCTTT. Translating it yields CASSQDINTEAFF.

V gene TRBV9 combines with J gene TRBJ1-3; no clear D. CDR3 length: 14 amino acids. The V and J ends lost 4 bases and 0 bases respectively, with 8 bases between them. From germline, CDR1 is SGDLS and CDR2 YYNGEE. The CDR3 DNA is TGTGCCAGCAGCCCTCTCCTCTCTGGAAACACCATATATTTT. Translation gives CASSPLLSGNTIYF.

This chain joins TRBV7-9 and TRBJ1-3, with a tentative D call TRBD1 (6 bases). Trimming pared 4 bases from V and 3 bases from J, leaving 10 bases between. Germline CDR1 SEHNR, CDR2 FQNEAQ (reference sequence). This CDR3 has 14 residues. For the CDR3, the DNA is TGTGCCAGCAGCTCGGGGGGCGATGGAAACACCATATATTTT. Its translation is CASSSGGDGNTIYF.

This rearrangement joins TRBV7-3 to TRBJ2-1; possible D gene TRBD1, 6 bases. The CDR3 contains 13 residues. V gave up 0 bases and J gave up 9 bases, with 9 bases separating them. The V gene's germline CDR1 is SGHTA and CDR2 FQGTGA. The CDR3 protein is CASSLTRGGEQFF. The CDR3 DNA reads TGTGCCAGCAGCTTAACGAGAGGGGGTGAGCAGTTCTTC.

The chain combines TRBV5-1 with TRBJ2-1; 9 nucleotides agree with TRBD2. The V and J ends lost 3 bases and 6 bases, in that order; junction bases with no gene match: 10. The CDR3 totals 16 residues. CDR1 and CDR2 from the germline V gene are SGHRS and YFSETQ. CDR3 loop: CASSWGGAGGSNEQFF. CDR3 in DNA: TGCGCCAGCAGCTGGGGAGGAGCGGGAGGAAGCAATGAGCAGTTCTTC.

The CDR3: CASSFVERESSGNTIYF. The CDR3 bases are TGTGCCAGCAGCTTCGTTGAACGGGAGAGCTCTGGAAACACCATATATTTT. The V gene is TRBV11-2, the J gene TRBJ1-3, with D unresolved. In germline, CDR1 is SGHAT, CDR2 FQNNGV. With 3 bases removed from V and 0 bases from J, the gap between germline ends came to 15 bases. This CDR3 has 17 amino acids.

The rearrangement joins TRBV30 to TRBJ2-7; D may be TRBD2 (6 bases). The CDR3 has 15 residues. From germline, CDR1 is GTSNPN and CDR2 SVGIG (reference sequence). Trimming shortened V by 0 bases and J by 2 bases, and 14 bases separated the two germline ends. The CDR3 sequence is CAWSVTMGGTYEQYF. DNA of the CDR3: TGTGCCTGGAGTGTAACGATGGGGGGAACCTACGAGCAGTACTTC.

The chain carries TRBV7-6 and TRBJ1-2, with 8 nucleotides matching TRBD1. Looked up from germline, CDR1 is SGHVS and CDR2 is FNYEAQ. The trim removed 0 bases at V and 2 bases at J, leaving 5 bases unmatched. The CDR3 contains 16 residues. CDR3 DNA: TGTGCCAGCAGCTTAGCAGGAGACAGGGGAAACTATGGCTACACCTTC. Its translation: CASSLAGDRGNYGYTF.

V and J are TRBV20-1 and TRBJ1-5; D call uncertain. V lost 5 bases, J lost 10 bases, and 12 bases lay in between. Per the germline V gene, CDR1 is DFQATT and CDR2 is SNEGSKA (reference sequence). The CDR3 has 11 amino acids. The CDR3 is CSAGSQTPQHF. Here the CDR3 DNA reads TGCAGTGCTGGATCGCAGACTCCCCAGCATTTT.

The J gene is TRBJ2-7, the V gene TRBV5-1; a weak D match, TRBD2 (5 bases). Between the trimmed V and J ends, which lost 4 bases and 1 base, there was a span of 9 bases. The CDR3 length is 13 residues. The germline V gene encodes CDR1 SGHRS and CDR2 YFSETQ. CDR3 sequence reads: CASSPPGSYEQYF. CDR3 bases: TGCGCCAGCAGCCCTCCGGGGTCCTACGAGCAGTACTTC.

This chain links TRBV7-9 with TRBJ2-1; a weak D match, TRBD2 (6 bases). Trimming took 5 bases from V and 15 from J, leaving 23 bases between them. Germline CDR1 reads SEHNR; CDR2 reads FQNEAQ (reference sequence). This CDR3 has 14 amino acids. This CDR3 is CASSPSGDFGSRFF. The CDR3 DNA is TGTGCCAGCAGCCCATCCGGGGACTTTGGGTCAAGGTTCTTC.

The V gene is TRBV4-3, the J gene TRBJ2-7, with TRBD1 matching 9 bases. This CDR3 is built from 14 residues. Unmatched junction bases numbered 6, after V lost 4 bases and J lost 5 bases. Germline CDR1 is LGHNA and CDR2 is YSLEER. Here the CDR3 DNA reads TGCGCCAGCAGCCCGGGACAGGGAGACGACGAGCAGTACTTC. Translated, it gives CASSPGQGDDEQYF.

This clone appeared a single time. The rearrangement joins TRBV6-1 to TRBJ2-2, with 9 nucleotides matching TRBD1. CDR3 length: 18 residues. CDR1 MNHNS and CDR2 SASEGT come from the germline V gene. The ends lost 4 bases at V and 4 bases at J; junction bases unmatched: 13. CDR3 sequence reads: CASSAGQGSLGSTGELFF. The CDR3, as DNA: TGTGCCAGCAGTGCTGGACAGGGGAGTTTAGGGAGCACCGGGGAGCTGTTTTTT.

CDR3 in amino acids: CSARTGDKVFF. The CDR3 region has the DNA TGCAGTGCTCGGACAGGGGATAAGGTGTTCTTC. V gene TRBV20-1 combines with J gene TRBJ2-1; 9 bases match TRBD1. The CDR3 has 11 residues. The germline gives CDR1 DFQATT, CDR2 SNEGSKA (reference sequence). V lost 5 bases, J lost 15 bases, and 8 bases stayed unmatched.